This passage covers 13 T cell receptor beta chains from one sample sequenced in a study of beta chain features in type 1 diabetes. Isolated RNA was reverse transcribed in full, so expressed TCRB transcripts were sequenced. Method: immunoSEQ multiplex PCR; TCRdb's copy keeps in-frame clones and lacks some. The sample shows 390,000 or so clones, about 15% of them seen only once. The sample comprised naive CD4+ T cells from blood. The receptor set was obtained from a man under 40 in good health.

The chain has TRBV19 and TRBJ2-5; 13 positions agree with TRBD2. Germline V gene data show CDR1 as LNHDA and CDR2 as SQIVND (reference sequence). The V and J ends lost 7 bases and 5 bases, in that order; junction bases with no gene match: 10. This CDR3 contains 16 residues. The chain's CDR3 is CASTPTSGRDRETQYF. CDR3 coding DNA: TGTGCCAGTACTCCTACTAGCGGGAGGGATAGGGAGACCCAGTACTTC.

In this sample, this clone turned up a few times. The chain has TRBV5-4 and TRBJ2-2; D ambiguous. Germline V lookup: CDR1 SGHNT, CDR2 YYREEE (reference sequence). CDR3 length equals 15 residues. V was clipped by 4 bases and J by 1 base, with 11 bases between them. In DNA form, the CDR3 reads TGTGCCAGCAGCGCCGGTGCTAAGAACACCGGGGAGCTGTTTTTT. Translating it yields CASSAGAKNTGELFF.

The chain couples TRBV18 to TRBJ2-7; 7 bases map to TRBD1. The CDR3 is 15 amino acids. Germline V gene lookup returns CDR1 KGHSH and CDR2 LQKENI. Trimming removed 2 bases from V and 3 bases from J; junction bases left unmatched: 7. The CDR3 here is CASSPGAGGNYEQYV. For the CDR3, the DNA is TGTGCCAGCTCACCAGGGGCAGGGGGAAACTACGAGCAGTACGTC.

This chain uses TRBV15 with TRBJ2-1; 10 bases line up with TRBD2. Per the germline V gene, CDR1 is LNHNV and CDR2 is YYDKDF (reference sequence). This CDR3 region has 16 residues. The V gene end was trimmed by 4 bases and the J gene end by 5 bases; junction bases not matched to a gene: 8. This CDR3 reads CATSNYPSGSNNEQFF. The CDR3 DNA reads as TGTGCCACCAGCAACTACCCTAGCGGGAGTAACAATGAGCAGTTCTTC.

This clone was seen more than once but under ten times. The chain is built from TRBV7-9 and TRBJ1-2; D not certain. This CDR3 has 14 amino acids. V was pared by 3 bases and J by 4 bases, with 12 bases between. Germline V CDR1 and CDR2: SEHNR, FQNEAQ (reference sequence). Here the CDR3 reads CASSLASTPYGYTF. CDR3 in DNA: TGTGCCAGCAGCTTGGCCTCGACACCCTATGGCTACACCTTC. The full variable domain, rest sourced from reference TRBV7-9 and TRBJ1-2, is DTGVSQNPRHKITKRGQNVTFRCDPISEHNRLYWYRQTLGQGPEFLTYFQNEAQLEKSRLLSDRFSAERPKGSFSTLEIQRTEQGDSAMYLCASSLASTPYGYTFGSGTRLTVV.

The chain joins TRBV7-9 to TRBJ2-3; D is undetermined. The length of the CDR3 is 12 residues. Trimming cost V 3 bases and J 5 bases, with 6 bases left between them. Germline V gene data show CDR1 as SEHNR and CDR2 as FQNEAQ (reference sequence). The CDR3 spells CASSFHEDTQYF. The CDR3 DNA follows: TGTGCCAGCAGCTTTCATGAAGATACGCAGTATTTT.

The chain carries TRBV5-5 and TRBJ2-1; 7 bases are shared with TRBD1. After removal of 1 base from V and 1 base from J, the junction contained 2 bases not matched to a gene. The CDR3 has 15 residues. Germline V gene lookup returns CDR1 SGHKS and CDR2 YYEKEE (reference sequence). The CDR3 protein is CASSLLQGSYNEQFF. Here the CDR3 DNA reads TGTGCCAGCAGCTTGTTACAGGGGTCCTACAATGAGCAGTTCTTC.

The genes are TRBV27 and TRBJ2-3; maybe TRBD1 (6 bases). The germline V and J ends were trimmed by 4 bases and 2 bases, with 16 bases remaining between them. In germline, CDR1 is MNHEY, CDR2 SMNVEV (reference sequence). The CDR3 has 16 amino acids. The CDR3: CASSSIDRFYTDTQYF. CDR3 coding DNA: TGTGCCAGCAGTTCCATCGACAGGTTTTACACAGATACGCAGTATTTT.

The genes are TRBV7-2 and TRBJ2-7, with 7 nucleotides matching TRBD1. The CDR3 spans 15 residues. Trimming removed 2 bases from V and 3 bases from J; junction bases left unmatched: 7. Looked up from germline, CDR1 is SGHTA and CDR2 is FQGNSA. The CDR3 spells CASSLNPDRVYEQYV. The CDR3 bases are TGTGCCAGCAGCTTAAACCCCGACAGGGTCTACGAGCAGTACGTC.

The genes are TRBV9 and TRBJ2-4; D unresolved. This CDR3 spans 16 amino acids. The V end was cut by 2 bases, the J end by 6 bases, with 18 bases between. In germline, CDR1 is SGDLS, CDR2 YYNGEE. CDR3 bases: TGTGCCAGCAGCGTCGGAAGAGAACCCTGGGGAAACATTCAGTACTTC. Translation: CASSVGREPWGNIQYF.

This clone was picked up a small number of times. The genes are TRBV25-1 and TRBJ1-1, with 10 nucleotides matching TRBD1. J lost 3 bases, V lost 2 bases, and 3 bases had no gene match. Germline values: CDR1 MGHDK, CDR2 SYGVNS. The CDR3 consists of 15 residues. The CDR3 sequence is CASSEGGQGYTEAFF. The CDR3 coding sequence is TGTGCCAGCAGTGAAGGGGGACAGGGGTACACTGAAGCTTTCTTT.

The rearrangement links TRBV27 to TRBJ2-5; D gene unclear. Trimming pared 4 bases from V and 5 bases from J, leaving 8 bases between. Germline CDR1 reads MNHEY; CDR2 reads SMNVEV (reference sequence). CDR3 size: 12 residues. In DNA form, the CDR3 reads TGTGCCAGCAGTTCACGTTCGGAGACCCAGTACTTC. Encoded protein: CASSSRSETQYF.

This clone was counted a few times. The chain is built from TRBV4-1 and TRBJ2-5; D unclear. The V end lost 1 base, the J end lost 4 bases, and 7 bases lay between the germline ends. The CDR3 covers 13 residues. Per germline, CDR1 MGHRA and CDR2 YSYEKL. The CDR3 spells CASSQGLVETQYF. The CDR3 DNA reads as TGCGCCAGCAGCCAAGGATTGGTAGAGACCCAGTACTTC.